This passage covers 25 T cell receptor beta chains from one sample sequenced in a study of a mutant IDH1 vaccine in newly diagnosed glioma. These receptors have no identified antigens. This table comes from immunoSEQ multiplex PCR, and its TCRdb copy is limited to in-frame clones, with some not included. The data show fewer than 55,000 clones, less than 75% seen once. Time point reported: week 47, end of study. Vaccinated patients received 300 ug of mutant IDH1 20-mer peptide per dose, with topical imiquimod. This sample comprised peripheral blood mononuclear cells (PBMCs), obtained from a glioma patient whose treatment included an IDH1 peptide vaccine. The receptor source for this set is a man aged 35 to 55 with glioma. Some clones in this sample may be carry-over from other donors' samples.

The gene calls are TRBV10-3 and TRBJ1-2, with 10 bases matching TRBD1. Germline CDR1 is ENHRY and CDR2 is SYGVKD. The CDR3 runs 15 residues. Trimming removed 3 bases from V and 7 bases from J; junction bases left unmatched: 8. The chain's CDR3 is CAISDSGQGLGGYTF. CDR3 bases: TGTGCCATCAGTGACTCGGGACAGGGGTTAGGTGGCTACACCTTC.

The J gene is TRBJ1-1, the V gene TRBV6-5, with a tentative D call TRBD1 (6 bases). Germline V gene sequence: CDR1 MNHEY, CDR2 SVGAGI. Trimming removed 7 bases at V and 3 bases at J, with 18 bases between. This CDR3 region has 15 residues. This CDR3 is CASTKDRGLDTEAFF. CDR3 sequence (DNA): TGTGCCAGCACCAAAGACCGGGGGCTGGACACTGAAGCTTTCTTT.

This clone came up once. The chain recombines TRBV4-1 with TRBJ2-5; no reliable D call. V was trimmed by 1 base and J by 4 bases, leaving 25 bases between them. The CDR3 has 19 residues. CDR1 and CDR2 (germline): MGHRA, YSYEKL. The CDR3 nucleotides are TGCGCCAGCAGCCAAGCCCTCGGCGGTACCAAAGCGACCCGAGAGACCCAGTACTTC. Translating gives CASSQALGGTKATRETQYF.

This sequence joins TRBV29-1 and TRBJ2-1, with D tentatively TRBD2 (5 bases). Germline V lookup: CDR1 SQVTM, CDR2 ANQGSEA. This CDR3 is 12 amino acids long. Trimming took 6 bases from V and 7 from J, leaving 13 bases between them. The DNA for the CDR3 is TGCAGCGTCCGGGGATTCGGGAATGAGCAGTTCTTC. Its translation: CSVRGFGNEQFF.

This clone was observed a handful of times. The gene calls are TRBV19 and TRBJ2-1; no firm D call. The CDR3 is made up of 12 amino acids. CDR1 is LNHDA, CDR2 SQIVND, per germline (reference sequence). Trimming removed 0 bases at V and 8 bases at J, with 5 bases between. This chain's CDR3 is CASSIDLDEQFF. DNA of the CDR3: TGTGCCAGTAGTATAGATCTTGATGAGCAGTTCTTC.

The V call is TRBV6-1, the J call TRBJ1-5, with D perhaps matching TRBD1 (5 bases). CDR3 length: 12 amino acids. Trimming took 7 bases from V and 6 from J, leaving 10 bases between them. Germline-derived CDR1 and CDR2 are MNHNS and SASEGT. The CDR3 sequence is CASTGGVQPQHF. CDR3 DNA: TGTGCCAGCACGGGGGGAGTTCAGCCCCAGCATTTT.

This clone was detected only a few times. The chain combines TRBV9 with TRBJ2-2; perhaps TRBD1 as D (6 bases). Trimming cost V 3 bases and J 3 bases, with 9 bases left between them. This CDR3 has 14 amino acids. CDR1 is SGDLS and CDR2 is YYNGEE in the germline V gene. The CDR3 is CASSDRQDTGELFF. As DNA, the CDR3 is TGTGCCAGCAGCGACCGACAGGACACCGGGGAGCTGTTTTTT.

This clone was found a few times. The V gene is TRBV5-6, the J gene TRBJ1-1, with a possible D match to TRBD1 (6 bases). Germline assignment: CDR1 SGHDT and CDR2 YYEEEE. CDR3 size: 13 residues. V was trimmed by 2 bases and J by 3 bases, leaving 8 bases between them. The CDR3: CASSFNRDTEAFF. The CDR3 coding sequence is TGTGCCAGCAGCTTTAACAGGGACACTGAAGCTTTCTTT. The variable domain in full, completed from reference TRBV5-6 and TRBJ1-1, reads DAGVTQSPTHLIKTRGQQVTLRCSPKSGHDTVSWYQQALGQGPQFIFQYYEEEERQRGNFPDRFSGHQFPNYSSELNVNALLLGDSALYLCASSFNRDTEAFFGQGTRLTVV.

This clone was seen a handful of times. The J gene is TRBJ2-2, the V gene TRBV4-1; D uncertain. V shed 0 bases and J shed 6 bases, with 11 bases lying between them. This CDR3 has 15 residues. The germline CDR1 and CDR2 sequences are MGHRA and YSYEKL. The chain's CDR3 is CASSQDGVRPGELFF. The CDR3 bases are TGCGCCAGCAGCCAAGATGGGGTTAGGCCCGGGGAGCTGTTTTTT.

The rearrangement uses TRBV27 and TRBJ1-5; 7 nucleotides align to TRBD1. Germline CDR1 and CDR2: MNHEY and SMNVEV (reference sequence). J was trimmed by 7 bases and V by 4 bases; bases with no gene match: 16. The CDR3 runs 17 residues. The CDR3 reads CASSSRQGLSLGQPQHF. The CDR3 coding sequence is TGTGCCAGCAGTTCCCGACAGGGTCTCAGCTTAGGGCAGCCCCAGCATTTT.

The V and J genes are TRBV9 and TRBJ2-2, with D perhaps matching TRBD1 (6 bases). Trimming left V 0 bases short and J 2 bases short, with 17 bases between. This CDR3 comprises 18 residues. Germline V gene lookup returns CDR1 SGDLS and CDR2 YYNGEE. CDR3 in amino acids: CASSVGSGRGTNTGELFF. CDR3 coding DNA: TGTGCCAGCAGCGTAGGTTCGGGAAGGGGGACAAACACCGGGGAGCTGTTTTTT.

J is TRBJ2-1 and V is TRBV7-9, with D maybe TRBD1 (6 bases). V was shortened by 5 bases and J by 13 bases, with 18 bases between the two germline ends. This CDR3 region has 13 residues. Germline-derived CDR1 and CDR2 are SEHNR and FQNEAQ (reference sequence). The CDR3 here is CASSPPTGPGQFF. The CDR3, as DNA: TGTGCCAGCAGCCCTCCGACAGGCCCCGGTCAGTTCTTC.

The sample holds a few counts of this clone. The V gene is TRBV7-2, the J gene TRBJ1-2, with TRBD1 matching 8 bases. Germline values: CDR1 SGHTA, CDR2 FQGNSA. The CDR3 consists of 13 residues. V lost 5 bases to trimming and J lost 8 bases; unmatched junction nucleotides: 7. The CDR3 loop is CASSKTGEAGYTF. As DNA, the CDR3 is TGTGCCAGCAGCAAGACAGGGGAGGCCGGCTACACCTTC. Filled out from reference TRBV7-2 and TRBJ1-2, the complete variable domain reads GAGVSQSPSNKVTEKGKDVELRCDPISGHTALYWYRQSLGQGLEFLIYFQGNSAPDKSGLPSDRFSAERTGGSVSTLTIQRTQQEDSAVYLCASSKTGEAGYTFGSGTRLTVV.

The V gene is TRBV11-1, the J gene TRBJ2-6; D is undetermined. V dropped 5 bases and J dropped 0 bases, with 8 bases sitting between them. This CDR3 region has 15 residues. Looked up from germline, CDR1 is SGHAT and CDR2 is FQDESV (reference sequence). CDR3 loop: CASSDGASGANVLTF. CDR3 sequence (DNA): TGTGCCAGCAGCGACGGAGCCTCTGGGGCCAACGTCCTGACTTTC.

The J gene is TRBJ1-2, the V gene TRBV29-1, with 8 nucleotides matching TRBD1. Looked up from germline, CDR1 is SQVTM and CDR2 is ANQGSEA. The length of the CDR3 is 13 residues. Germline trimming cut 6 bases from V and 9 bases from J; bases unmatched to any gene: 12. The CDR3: CSVGWTGRYSYTF. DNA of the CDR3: TGCAGCGTCGGCTGGACAGGGCGGTACAGCTACACCTTC.

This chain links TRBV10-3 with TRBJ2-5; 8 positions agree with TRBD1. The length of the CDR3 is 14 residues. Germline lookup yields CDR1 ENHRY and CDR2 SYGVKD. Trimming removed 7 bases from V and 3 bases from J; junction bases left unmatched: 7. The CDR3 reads CAINSDRGEETQYF. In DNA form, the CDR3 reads TGTGCCATCAACTCAGACAGGGGCGAAGAGACCCAGTACTTC.

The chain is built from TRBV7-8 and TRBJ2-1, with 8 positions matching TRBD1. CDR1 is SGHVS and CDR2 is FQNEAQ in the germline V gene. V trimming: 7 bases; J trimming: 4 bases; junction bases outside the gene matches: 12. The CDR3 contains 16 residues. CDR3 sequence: CASINLAGQEYNEQFF. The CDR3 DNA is TGTGCCAGCATCAATCTCGCGGGACAGGAGTACAATGAGCAGTTCTTC. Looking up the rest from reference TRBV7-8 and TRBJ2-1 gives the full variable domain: GAGVSQSPRYKVAKRGQDVALRCDPISGHVSLFWYQQALGQGPEFLTYFQNEAQLDKSGLPSDRFFAERPEGSVSTLKIQRTQQEDSAVYLCASINLAGQEYNEQFFGPGTRLTVL.

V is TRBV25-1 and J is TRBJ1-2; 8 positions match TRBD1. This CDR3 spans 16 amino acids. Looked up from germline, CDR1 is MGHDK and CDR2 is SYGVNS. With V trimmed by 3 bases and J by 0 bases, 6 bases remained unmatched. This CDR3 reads CASSEGWTGPNYGYTF. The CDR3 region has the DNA TGTGCCAGCAGTGAGGGGTGGACAGGGCCTAACTATGGCTACACCTTC.

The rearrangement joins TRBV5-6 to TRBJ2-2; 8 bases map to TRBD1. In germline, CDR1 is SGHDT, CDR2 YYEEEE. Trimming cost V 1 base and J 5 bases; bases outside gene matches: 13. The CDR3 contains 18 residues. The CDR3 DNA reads TGTGCCAGCAGCTTGTCGACAGGGGTAACGTTTCTAACCGGGGAGCTGTTTTTT. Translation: CASSLSTGVTFLTGELFF.

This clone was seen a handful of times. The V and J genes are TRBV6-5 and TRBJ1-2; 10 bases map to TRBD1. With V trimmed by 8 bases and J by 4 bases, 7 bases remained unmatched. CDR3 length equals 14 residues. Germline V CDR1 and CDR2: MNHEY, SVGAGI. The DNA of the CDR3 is TGTGCCAGCCGCCCCGGACAGGGGGGCTATGGCTACACCTTC. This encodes CASRPGQGGYGYTF.

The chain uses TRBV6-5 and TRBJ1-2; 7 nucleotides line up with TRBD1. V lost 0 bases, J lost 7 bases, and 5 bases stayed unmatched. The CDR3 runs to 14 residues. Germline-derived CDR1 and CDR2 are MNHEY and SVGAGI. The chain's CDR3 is CASSYSTGPVGYTF. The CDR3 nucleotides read TGTGCCAGCAGTTACTCGACAGGGCCGGTTGGCTACACCTTC.

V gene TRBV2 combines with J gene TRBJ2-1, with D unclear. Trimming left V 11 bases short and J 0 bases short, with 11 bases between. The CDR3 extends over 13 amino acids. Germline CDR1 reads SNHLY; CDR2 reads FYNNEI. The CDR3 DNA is TGTGCCGCGAGGCGATACTCCTACAATGAGCAGTTCTTC. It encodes CAARRYSYNEQFF.

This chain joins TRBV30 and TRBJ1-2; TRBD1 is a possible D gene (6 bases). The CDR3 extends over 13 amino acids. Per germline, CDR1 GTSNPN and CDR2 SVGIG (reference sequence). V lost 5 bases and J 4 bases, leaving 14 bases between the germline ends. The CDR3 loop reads CAWSQGGGYGYTF. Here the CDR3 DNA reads TGTGCCTGGTCACAGGGAGGGGGCTATGGCTACACCTTC.

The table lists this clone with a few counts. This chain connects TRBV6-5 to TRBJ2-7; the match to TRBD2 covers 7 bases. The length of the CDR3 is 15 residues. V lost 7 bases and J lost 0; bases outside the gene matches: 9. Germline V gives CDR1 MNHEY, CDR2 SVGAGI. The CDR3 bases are TGTGCCAGCACCCAAGGGCGGGGGATCTCCTACGAGCAGTACTTC. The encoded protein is CASTQGRGISYEQYF.

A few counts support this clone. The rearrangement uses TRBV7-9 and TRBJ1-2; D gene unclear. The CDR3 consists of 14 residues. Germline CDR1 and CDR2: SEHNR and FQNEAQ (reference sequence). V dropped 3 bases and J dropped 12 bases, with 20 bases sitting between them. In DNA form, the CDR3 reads TGTGCCAGCAGCTTCGACGGGGTTCCCGAAGGTGACACCTTC. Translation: CASSFDGVPEGDTF.